The 20 T cell receptor beta chains listed next were all sequenced from one sample in a study of CD8 T cells in Susac syndrome. The authors reverse transcribed roughly 0.5 to 1 ug RNA with random hexamers. TCRdb re-analysed the immunoSEQ multiplex PCR reads in MiXCR, keeping a single row per CDR3 protein. This table holds 150,000 to 200,000 distinct CDR3 sequences, just under 95% found once. Sequencing used CD4+ T cells from PBMCs. Source of these receptors: a human donor in good health.

The chain recombines TRBV4-3 with TRBJ2-1; the D call may be TRBD1 or TRBD2 (5 bases each). Trimming took off 3 bases at V and 9 bases at J, with 12 bases between the two ends. CDR3 length: 13 residues. Germline loops: CDR1 LGHNA, CDR2 YSLEER. CDR3 region: CASSQEWGSEQFF. CDR3 in DNA: TGCGCCAGCAGCCAGGAATGGGGGTCTGAGCAGTTCTTC.

This chain links TRBV20-1 with TRBJ2-5; D gene uncertain. V dropped 5 bases and J dropped 5 bases, with 12 bases sitting between them. The CDR3 has 12 residues. Germline-derived CDR1 and CDR2 are DFQATT and SNEGSKA (reference sequence). The CDR3 sequence: CSAAVTVETQYF. CDR3 bases: TGCAGTGCTGCGGTTACAGTGGAGACCCAGTACTTC.

The V call is TRBV14, the J call TRBJ2-7; D is uncertain. The CDR3 covers 12 residues. Trimming shortened V by 4 bases and J by 6 bases, and 10 bases separated the two germline ends. The V gene's germline CDR1 is SGHDN and CDR2 FVKESK. The CDR3 is CASSRTTGEQYF. CDR3 bases: TGTGCCAGCAGCCGAACGACGGGCGAGCAGTACTTC.

The CDR3 nucleotides are TGTGCCAGCTCATCCGGGGCAGGGAACACCGGGGAGCTGTTTTTT. Translating it yields CASSSGAGNTGELFF. This rearrangement joins TRBV18 to TRBJ2-2, with D perhaps matching TRBD1 or TRBD2 (5 bases each). V dropped 5 bases and J dropped 1 base, with 11 bases sitting between them. Germline V lookup: CDR1 KGHSH, CDR2 LQKENI. CDR3 length: 15 amino acids.

The chain has TRBV9 and TRBJ2-5; 8 nucleotides match TRBD2. The ends lost 0 bases at V and 3 bases at J; junction bases unmatched: 4. This CDR3 spans 15 amino acids. Germline V gene sequence: CDR1 SGDLS, CDR2 YYNGEE. Written as DNA, the CDR3 is TGTGCCAGCAGCGTAGGAACTAGCGGCAAAGAGACCCAGTACTTC. Translating it yields CASSVGTSGKETQYF.

The chain couples TRBV23-1 to TRBJ1-2; a weak D match, TRBD1 (6 bases). TRBV23-1 is labeled an ORF, and its function is uncertain. With 6 bases removed from V and 4 bases from J, the gap between germline ends came to 15 bases. CDR3 length equals 14 residues. CDR3 bases: TGCGCCAGCAGGGGGACACGTTCCTTCTATGGCTACACCTTC. This sequence encodes CASRGTRSFYGYTF.

V and J are TRBV20-1 and TRBJ1-6; D possibly corresponds to TRBD1 (6 bases). From germline, CDR1 is DFQATT and CDR2 SNEGSKA (reference sequence). This CDR3 region has 13 residues. Trimming removed 6 bases from V and 9 bases from J, with 15 bases in between. The CDR3 reads CSAQQGGTSPLHF. The CDR3 DNA sequence: TGCAGTGCCCAACAAGGGGGTACTTCACCCCTCCACTTT.

The chain is built from TRBV29-1 and TRBJ2-2, with D maybe TRBD1 (6 bases). This CDR3 has 14 residues. Germline values: CDR1 SQVTM, CDR2 ANQGSEA. V was clipped by 5 bases and J by 2 bases, with 12 bases between them. CDR3 residues: CSVQRTANTGELFF. DNA of the CDR3: TGCAGCGTTCAAAGGACAGCTAACACCGGGGAGCTGTTTTTT.

This clonotype was recorded once. The chain links TRBV5-1 to TRBJ2-5; TRBD1 matches at 12 bases. Germline V gene sequence: CDR1 SGHRS, CDR2 YFSETQ. This CDR3 spans 16 amino acids. V shed 0 bases and J 4 bases; nucleotides not matched to a gene: 4. This CDR3 is CASSLEGTGGVETQYF. CDR3 coding DNA: TGCGCCAGCAGCTTGGAAGGGACAGGGGGCGTAGAGACCCAGTACTTC.

J is TRBJ2-1 and V is TRBV12-3 or TRBV12-4, with D maybe TRBD1 (6 bases). Trimming shortened V by 3 bases and J by 9 bases, and 18 bases separated the two germline ends. The CDR3 runs to 15 residues. The CDR3 protein is CASSFPNHRDVEQFF. DNA of the CDR3: TGTGCCAGCAGTTTCCCGAACCACAGGGATGTTGAGCAGTTCTTC.

J is TRBJ2-7 and V is TRBV9; D is unclear. V shed 0 bases and J shed 6 bases, with 16 bases lying between them. The CDR3 runs to 15 residues. Germline lookup yields CDR1 SGDLS and CDR2 YYNGEE. The CDR3 spells CASSVDPNPPGEQYF. The CDR3 DNA sequence: TGTGCCAGCAGCGTAGATCCAAACCCCCCCGGCGAGCAGTACTTC.

This chain joins TRBV20-1 and TRBJ1-6; D is undetermined. The length of the CDR3 is 15 residues. Trimming removed 3 bases at V and 0 bases at J, with 9 bases between. Germline assignment: CDR1 DFQATT and CDR2 SNEGSKA (reference sequence). The CDR3 is CSASVGGSYNSPLHF. In DNA form, the CDR3 reads TGCAGTGCTAGTGTGGGTGGCTCCTATAATTCACCCCTCCACTTT.

The V gene is TRBV3-1, the J gene TRBJ1-2; D uncertain. CDR1 LGHDT and CDR2 YNNKEL come from the germline V gene (reference sequence). The V and J ends lost 1 base and 4 bases respectively, with 7 bases between them. The CDR3 contains 13 residues. CDR3 DNA sequence: TGTGCCAGCAGCCAAGCTCCTGCCTATGGCTACACCTTC. It is translated as CASSQAPAYGYTF.

V gene TRBV1 combines with J gene TRBJ2-7; the table's D call, TRBD1, was not checked against the DNA. TRBV1 is marked as a pseudogene. The CDR3 runs to 15 residues. The CDR3 protein is CASSADRGFPYEQYF. The CDR3, as DNA: TGTGCCAGCAGCGCGGACAGGGGATTCCCCTACGAGCAGTACTTC.

The V call is TRBV2, the J call TRBJ2-1; D is unclear. The CDR3 spans 13 residues. Looked up from germline, CDR1 is SNHLY and CDR2 is FYNNEI. Trimming removed 6 bases from V and 2 bases from J, with 8 bases in between. The CDR3, as DNA: TGTGCCAGCAGCCTTCCAACCTACAATGAGCAGTTCTTC. Translating it yields CASSLPTYNEQFF.

The CDR3 DNA reads TGTGCCAGCAGCACGGAGACCGGCCAGCCCCAGCATTTT. It codes for CASSTETGQPQHF. V and J are TRBV11-2 and TRBJ1-5; D is undetermined. In germline, CDR1 is SGHAT, CDR2 FQNNGV. The CDR3 sequence is 13 residues long. V was cut by 5 bases and J by 7 bases, with 12 bases left in between.

The V call is TRBV15, the J call TRBJ2-6; D gene unclear. V gave up 0 bases and J gave up 4 bases, with 10 bases separating them. This CDR3 is built from 16 residues. Germline CDR1 LNHNV, CDR2 YYDKDF (reference sequence). The CDR3: CATSRDITAGANVLTF. In nucleotides, the CDR3 is TGTGCCACCAGCAGAGATATCACGGCGGGGGCCAACGTCCTGACTTTC.

The V gene is TRBV13, the J gene TRBJ1-3; no reliable D call. Germline V gives CDR1 PRHDT, CDR2 FYEKMQ (reference sequence). This CDR3 comprises 11 residues. V lost 2 bases and J 9 bases, leaving 5 bases between the germline ends. The CDR3 protein is CASSLSGTIYF. Written as DNA, the CDR3 is TGTGCCAGCAGCTTAAGTGGCACCATATATTTT.

This chain uses TRBV27 with TRBJ1-4; unclear D gene. Germline-derived CDR1 and CDR2 are MNHEY and SMNVEV (reference sequence). The V end was cut by 5 bases, the J end by 0 bases, with 10 bases between. The CDR3 runs 15 residues. The CDR3 region is CASSRRDPTNEKLFF. As DNA, the CDR3 is TGTGCCAGCAGTAGGAGGGATCCAACTAATGAAAAACTGTTTTTT.

This chain uses TRBV18 with TRBJ2-5; 8 bases line up with TRBD1. CDR1 is KGHSH and CDR2 is LQKENI in the germline V gene. The CDR3 has 15 residues. The trim removed 6 bases at V and 5 bases at J, leaving 11 bases unmatched. CDR3 nucleotides: TGTGCCAGCTCCCGACAGGGGCAAGAAAGGGAGACCCAGTACTTC. Its translation is CASSRQGQERETQYF.